This passage covers 2 T cell receptor beta chains from one sample sequenced in a study of OX40 agonist ivuxolimab in advanced cancers. TCRdb keeps only in-frame clones here, not all; method: immunoSEQ multiplex PCR. This sample has tens of thousands of clones, with 80% to 85% found just once. The sample consisted of CD4+ or CD8+ T cells sorted from blood, taken in a trial of the OX40 agonist ivuxolimab. Source of these receptors: an adult with an advanced solid tumor such as melanoma, head and neck, liver or kidney cancer.

The chain carries TRBV19 and TRBJ1-5; D might be TRBD1 (5 bases). Germline V gene data show CDR1 as LNHDA and CDR2 as SQIVND (reference sequence). The CDR3 runs to 14 residues. Trimming took off 7 bases at V and 4 bases at J, with 14 bases between the two ends. The CDR3: CASTLGGMNQPQHF. Here the CDR3 DNA reads TGTGCCAGTACCCTCGGGGGGATGAATCAGCCCCAGCATTTT. Complete variable domain (other parts from reference TRBV19 and TRBJ1-5): DGGITQSPKYLFRKEGQNVTLSCEQNLNHDAMYWYRQDPGQGLRLIYYSQIVNDFQKGDIAEGYSVSREKKESFPLTVTSAQKNPTAFYLCASTLGGMNQPQHFGDGTRLSIL.

The chain couples TRBV5-1 to TRBJ2-2; D gene uncertain. Trimming removed 0 bases from V and 6 bases from J, with 12 bases in between. Germline V CDR1 and CDR2: SGHRS, YFSETQ. The CDR3 spans 15 residues. The CDR3 protein is CASSLGVSRAGELFF. The CDR3 bases are TGCGCCAGCAGCTTGGGGGTTTCTAGGGCCGGGGAGCTGTTTTTT.